A single sample gave rise to the 16 T cell receptor beta chains below, sequenced in a study of OX40 agonist ivuxolimab in advanced cancers. Profiled with immunoSEQ multiplex PCR; TCRdb holds only in-frame clones, not every one. Among just over 60,000 clones listed, more than 85% were seen once. This specimen was CD4+ or CD8+ T cells sorted from blood, taken in a trial of the OX40 agonist ivuxolimab. The receptor set was obtained from an adult with an advanced solid tumor such as melanoma, head and neck, liver or kidney cancer.

The chain combines TRBV6-1 with TRBJ2-5, with 9 bases lining up with TRBD1. The end of the DNA fits TRBJ2-7 better, so the J call may be wrong. Germline assignment: CDR1 MNHNS and CDR2 SASEGT. The CDR3 contains 15 residues. The CDR3 loop is CATVGVGQGPVEQYF. The CDR3 DNA follows: TGTGCCACCGTCGGGGTAGGACAGGGGCCGGTCGAGCAGTACTTC.

The genes are TRBV6-6 and TRBJ1-3; no firm D call. This CDR3 spans 15 amino acids. CDR1 and CDR2 (germline): MNHNY, SVGAGI (reference sequence). The V end lost 4 bases, the J end lost 0 bases, and 10 bases lay between the germline ends. The CDR3 region is CASSSTLSSGNTIYF. CDR3 nucleotide sequence: TGTGCCAGCAGTTCTACCCTGAGCTCTGGAAACACCATATATTTT.

This CDR3 reads CASSLGRPPDTQYF. The CDR3 DNA sequence: TGTGCCAGCAGCTTGGGTCGTCCCCCAGATACGCAGTATTTT. The chain joins TRBV5-6 to TRBJ2-3; the D is unclear. The CDR3 runs 14 residues. The germline V gene has CDR1 SGHDT and CDR2 YYEEEE. Trimming shortened V by 0 bases and J by 4 bases, and 9 bases separated the two germline ends. Variable domain in full (rest from reference TRBV5-6 and TRBJ2-3): DAGVTQSPTHLIKTRGQQVTLRCSPKSGHDTVSWYQQALGQGPQFIFQYYEEEERQRGNFPDRFSGHQFPNYSSELNVNALLLGDSALYLCASSLGRPPDTQYFGPGTRLTVL.

As for this clone: The junction differs from germline at one of its ends, possibly a read error. The rearrangement links TRBV5-1 to TRBJ2-3, with 9 bases lining up with TRBD2. The CDR3 covers 19 residues. Germline V CDR1 and CDR2: SGHRS, YFSETQ. The CDR3: CARSSGLAGGGVITDTQYF. The CDR3 DNA reads TGCGCCCGCAGCTCGGGACTCGCGGGAGGGGGGGTAATCACAGATACGCAGTATTTT.

Here the CDR3 DNA reads TGTGCCAGTAGTATAGAAAGTACGGACAGAACTCGGGGGCAGCCCCAGCATTTT. Protein: CASSIESTDRTRGQPQHF. V gene TRBV19 combines with J gene TRBJ1-5; D perhaps matches TRBD1 (6 bases). The CDR3 sequence is 18 residues long. Per germline, CDR1 LNHDA and CDR2 SQIVND (reference sequence). The V gene lost 0 bases and the J gene lost 7 bases, with 22 bases spanning the gap.

This sequence joins TRBV2 and TRBJ2-7; weak D call: TRBD2 (5 bases). The CDR3 extends over 12 amino acids. The V and J ends lost 8 bases and 0 bases respectively, with 8 bases between them. Per germline, CDR1 SNHLY and CDR2 FYNNEI. CDR3 in amino acids: CASGRASYEQYF. In DNA form, the CDR3 reads TGTGCCAGCGGGAGAGCCTCCTACGAGCAGTACTTC.

This chain uses TRBV18 with TRBJ1-1; D unresolved. The V gene's germline CDR1 is KGHSH and CDR2 LQKENI. V shed 2 bases and J shed 4 bases, with 11 bases lying between them. The CDR3 runs to 14 residues. CDR3 coding DNA: TGTGCCAGCTCACCAGGCGGAGCGGGCACTGAAGCTTTCTTT. It translates to CASSPGGAGTEAFF.

The J gene is TRBJ2-3, the V gene TRBV29-1, with D possibly being TRBD1 or TRBD2 (5 bases each). The germline V gene has CDR1 SQVTM and CDR2 ANQGSEA. The CDR3 length is 13 residues. Between the trimmed V and J ends, which lost 7 bases and 0 bases, there was a span of 11 bases. CDR3: CSAEGYSTDTQYF. CDR3 DNA: TGCAGCGCCGAGGGGTATAGCACAGATACGCAGTATTTT.

V is TRBV10-3 and J is TRBJ2-7, with 10 bases identical to TRBD1. The V gene's germline CDR1 is ENHRY and CDR2 SYGVKD. The ends lost 7 bases at V and 5 bases at J; junction bases unmatched: 5. This CDR3 has 13 residues. CDR3 region: CAITGQGSDEQYF. CDR3 in DNA: TGTGCCATCACGGGACAGGGGTCCGACGAGCAGTACTTC.

V gene TRBV5-1 combines with J gene TRBJ2-3, with 10 bases identical to TRBD2. The CDR3 runs 15 residues. The junction had 5 bases not matched to a gene; V was cut back by 6 bases and J by 1 base. CDR1 and CDR2 from the germline V gene are SGHRS and YFSETQ. The CDR3 nucleotides read TGCGCCAGCAAGTCCCTAGCGGGGGGCACAGATACGCAGTATTTT. Amino acid sequence: CASKSLAGGTDTQYF.

This clone was detected a few times. The chain has TRBV5-1 and TRBJ2-5, with D possibly being TRBD1 (7 bases). CDR1 SGHRS and CDR2 YFSETQ come from the germline V gene. The CDR3 length is 14 residues. The V and J ends lost 0 bases and 5 bases respectively, with 11 bases between them. CDR3 sequence reads: CASSLEGAGETQYF. CDR3 nucleotides: TGCGCCAGCAGCTTGGAGGGGGCGGGGGAGACCCAGTACTTC.

The V gene is TRBV6-1, the J gene TRBJ1-2, with D unclear. Germline loops: CDR1 MNHNS, CDR2 SASEGT. Trimming pared 1 base from V and 4 bases from J, leaving 4 bases between. There are 12 residues in the CDR3. The CDR3 nucleotides read TGTGCCAGCAGTGAAGACGGCTATGGCTACACCTTC. This sequence encodes CASSEDGYGYTF.

V gene TRBV19 combines with J gene TRBJ2-7; TRBD1 agrees at 8 bases. J gave up 5 bases and V 6 bases, and 12 bases lay outside the gene matches. CDR1 LNHDA and CDR2 SQIVND come from the germline V gene (reference sequence). This CDR3 is 15 amino acids long. The CDR3 here is CASSVVRTGWNEQYF. The CDR3 nucleotides are TGTGCCAGTAGCGTGGTTAGGACAGGGTGGAACGAGCAGTACTTC.

The chain joins TRBV7-2 to TRBJ2-5; D remains unclear. CDR1 and CDR2 (germline): SGHTA, FQGNSA. The V end lost 5 bases, the J end lost 0 bases, and 10 bases lay between the germline ends. There are 14 residues in the CDR3. This chain's CDR3 is CASSPTLYQETQYF. The CDR3 DNA follows: TGTGCCAGCAGCCCCACGCTCTACCAAGAGACCCAGTACTTC.

This clone was picked up one time. The chain combines TRBV19 with TRBJ2-7; TRBD1 matches 9 bases. Losses at the gene ends were 4 bases for V and 4 bases for J; bases not matched to a gene: 5. The CDR3 covers 14 residues. The germline gives CDR1 LNHDA, CDR2 SQIVND (reference sequence). The CDR3 sequence: CASSSRDRVYEQYF. In DNA form, the CDR3 reads TGTGCCAGTAGTAGCCGGGACAGGGTGTACGAGCAGTACTTC.

The J gene is TRBJ2-2, the V gene TRBV7-3, with D possibly being TRBD2 (6 bases). V was clipped by 3 bases and J by 4 bases, with 9 bases between them. Germline CDR1 SGHTA, CDR2 FQGTGA. The CDR3 totals 14 residues. CDR3 sequence reads: CASSFSRGTGELFF. DNA of the CDR3: TGTGCCAGCAGCTTTTCGCGGGGCACCGGGGAGCTGTTTTTT.